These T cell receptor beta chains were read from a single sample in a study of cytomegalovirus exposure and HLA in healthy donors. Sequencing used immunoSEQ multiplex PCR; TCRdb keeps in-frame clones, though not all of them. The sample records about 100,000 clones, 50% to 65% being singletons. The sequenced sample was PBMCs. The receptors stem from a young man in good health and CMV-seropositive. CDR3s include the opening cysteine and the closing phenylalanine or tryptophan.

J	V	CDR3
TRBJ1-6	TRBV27	CASSFRVFGNSPLHF
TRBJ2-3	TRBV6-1	CASGLALSTDTQYF
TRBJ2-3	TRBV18	CASSSRLTDTQYF
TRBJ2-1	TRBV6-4	CASSEGGGAREQFF
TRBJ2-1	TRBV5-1	CASSLLSSGGHEQFF
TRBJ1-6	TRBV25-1	CASREPGQDNSPLHF
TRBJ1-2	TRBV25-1	CASSAGTGVGPSYGYTF
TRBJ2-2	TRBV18	CASSNFREVTGELFF
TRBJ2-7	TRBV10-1	CASSERGAAGLDEQYF
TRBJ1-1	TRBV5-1	CASSIQAGEAFF
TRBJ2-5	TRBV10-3	CAISDPSGGRETQYF
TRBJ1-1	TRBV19	CASSMVGAHTEAFF
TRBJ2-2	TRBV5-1	CASSPLQGTGELFF
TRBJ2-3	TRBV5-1	CASSLQRGEDTQYF
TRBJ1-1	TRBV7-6	CASSPLEGTEAFF
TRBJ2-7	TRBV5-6	CASSPQGAISYEQYF
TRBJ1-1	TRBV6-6	CASKDSNTEAFF
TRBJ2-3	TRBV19	CASSIPGGEDTQYF
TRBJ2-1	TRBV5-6	CASCRDRAYSEQFF
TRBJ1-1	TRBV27	CASSLSRGTGRNTEAFF
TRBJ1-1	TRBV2	CASRSQVNTEAFF
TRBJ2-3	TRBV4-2	CASSQKISGGSTDTQYF
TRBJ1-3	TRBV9	CASSLGREGTIYF
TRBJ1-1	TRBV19	CASQTGEYTEAFF
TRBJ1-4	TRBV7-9	CASSPRTGEQKLFF
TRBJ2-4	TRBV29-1	CSVRTDKNIQYF
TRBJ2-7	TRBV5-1	CASSLVSAINAGQGYEQYF
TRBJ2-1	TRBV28	CASRDPGQGFFIGHEQFF
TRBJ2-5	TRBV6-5	CASSYSWGDRPDTQYF
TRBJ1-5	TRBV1	CTSSQGKSRAGGGQPQHF
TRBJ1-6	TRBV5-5	CASSSTGNSPLHF
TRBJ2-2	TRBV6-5	CASRSSGTGELFF
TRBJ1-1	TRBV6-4	CASREEAFF
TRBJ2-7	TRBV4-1	CASDSTLPYEQYF
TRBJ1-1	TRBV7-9	CASSSNREAFF
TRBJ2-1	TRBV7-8	CASSLATAGGSSYNEQFF
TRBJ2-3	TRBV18	CASSPGAGVTDTQYF
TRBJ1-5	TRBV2	CASSRVTDSLGEQHF
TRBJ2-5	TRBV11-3	CASSLGVSGGYQETQYF
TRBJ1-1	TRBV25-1	CASSDRNTEAFF
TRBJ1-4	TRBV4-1	CASCVLRGEKLFF
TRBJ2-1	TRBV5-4	CASSRETSVHEQFF
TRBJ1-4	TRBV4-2	CASSQNQGASEKLFF
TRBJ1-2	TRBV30	CAWRIPDSRGYTF
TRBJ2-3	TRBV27	CASSLSTSGGSDTQYF
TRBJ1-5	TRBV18	CASSPVVSSNQPQHF
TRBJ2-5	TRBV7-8	CASRVQGEETQYF
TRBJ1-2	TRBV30	CAWRGFQGPQGGYTF
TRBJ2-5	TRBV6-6	CASSFLSGPAGETQYF
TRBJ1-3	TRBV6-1	CASSENEGNTIYF
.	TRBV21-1	CASSSAGTGIYEQYF
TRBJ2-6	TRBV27	CASSFRGSGANVLTF
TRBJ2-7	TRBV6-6	CASSYRQAVHEQYF
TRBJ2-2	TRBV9	CASSVFGSGYTGELFF
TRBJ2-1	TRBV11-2	CASTPVLATGEQFF